A selection of T cell receptor beta chains follows, all from one sample in a study of cytomegalovirus exposure and HLA in healthy donors. The method was immunoSEQ multiplex PCR; TCRdb's version includes in-frame clones alone and lacks a portion of them. The table lists about 160,000 clones, roughly four fifths of them singletons. The sample consisted of PBMCs. The receptors come from a woman aged 40 to 50 in good health and CMV-seronegative. The CDR3 runs from the conserved cysteine through the conserved F or W. The D gene is left open where the match is weak. A clone size is listed for some rows: how often the clone was seen (once, few, many), or a class if it is expanded.

D gene: TRBD2
J gene: TRBJ2-7
CDR3 length: 15
V gene: TRBV9
clone size: NA
CDR3 protein: CASSAPAGGRGEQYF
CDR3 DNA: TGTGCCAGCAGCGCCCCCGCGGGGGGGCGAGGCGAGCAGTACTTC

D gene: NA
J gene: TRBJ1-1
CDR3 length: 15
V gene: TRBV7-6
clone size: NA
CDR3 protein: CASSLHRGPNTEAFF
CDR3 DNA: TGTGCCAGCAGCTTACATAGGGGCCCTAACACTGAAGCTTTCTTT

D gene: NA
J gene: TRBJ1-1
CDR3 length: 13
V gene: TRBV2
clone size: few
CDR3 protein: CASGWGQGIEAFF
CDR3 DNA: TGTGCCAGCGGGTGGGGGCAGGGGATTGAAGCTTTCTTT

D gene: TRBD1
J gene: TRBJ1-5
CDR3 length: 14
V gene: TRBV2
clone size: NA
CDR3 protein: CASSVDRGGQPQHF
CDR3 DNA: TGTGCCAGCAGCGTGGACAGGGGAGGACAGCCCCAGCATTTT

D gene: TRBD2
J gene: TRBJ2-1
CDR3 length: 17
V gene: TRBV10-3
clone size: NA
CDR3 protein: CAISVETGTSGYNEQFF
CDR3 DNA: TGTGCCATCAGTGTAGAAACCGGGACTAGCGGTTACAATGAGCAGTTCTTC

D gene: NA
J gene: TRBJ2-7
CDR3 length: 15
V gene: TRBV27
clone size: once
CDR3 protein: CASSLGQGGAYEQYF
CDR3 DNA: TGTGCCAGCAGTTTAGGGCAGGGGGGAGCCTACGAGCAGTACTTC

D gene: TRBD1
J gene: TRBJ1-2
CDR3 length: 17
V gene: TRBV5-1
clone size: NA
CDR3 protein: CASSTDRVGPFGDGYTF
CDR3 DNA: TGCGCCAGCAGCACTGACAGGGTGGGCCCGTTCGGGGATGGCTACACCTTC

D gene: NA
J gene: TRBJ1-5
CDR3 length: 15
V gene: TRBV28
clone size: NA
CDR3 protein: CASSFGQGGNQPQHF
CDR3 DNA: TGTGCCAGCAGTTTTGGGCAAGGGGGTAATCAGCCCCAGCATTTT

D gene: NA
J gene: TRBJ2-7
CDR3 length: 13
V gene: TRBV15
clone size: NA
CDR3 protein: CATSRDRFYEQYF
CDR3 DNA: TGTGCCACCAGCAGAGACAGGTTCTACGAGCAGTACTTC

D gene: TRBD2
J gene: TRBJ2-7
CDR3 length: 14
V gene: TRBV5-1
clone size: NA
CDR3 protein: CASSRSGGDYEQYF
CDR3 DNA: TGCGCCAGCAGCCGGAGCGGGGGGGACTACGAGCAGTACTTC

D gene: NA
J gene: TRBJ2-3
CDR3 length: 15
V gene: TRBV14
clone size: NA
CDR3 protein: CASSLWTTSTDTQYF
CDR3 DNA: TGTGCCAGCAGCCTATGGACAACTAGCACAGATACGCAGTATTTT

D gene: TRBD1
J gene: TRBJ1-4
CDR3 length: 16
V gene: TRBV6-5
clone size: NA
CDR3 protein: CASSYGVWTGDEKLFF
CDR3 DNA: TGTGCCAGCAGTTACGGGGTTTGGACAGGGGACGAAAAACTGTTTTTT

D gene: NA
J gene: TRBJ1-6
CDR3 length: 15
V gene: TRBV2
clone size: NA
CDR3 protein: CASSESQLYNSPLHF
CDR3 DNA: TGTGCCAGCAGTGAGTCGCAGTTGTATAATTCACCCCTCCACTTT

D gene: NA
J gene: TRBJ1-5
CDR3 length: 14
V gene: TRBV18
clone size: NA
CDR3 protein: CASSPGSGNQPQHF
CDR3 DNA: TGTGCCAGCTCACCAGGGAGTGGCAATCAGCCCCAGCATTTT

D gene: TRBD1
J gene: TRBJ1-5
CDR3 length: 16
V gene: TRBV6-6
clone size: NA
CDR3 protein: CASSWGQGRVDQPQHF
CDR3 DNA: TGTGCCAGCAGTTGGGGACAGGGTCGGGTTGATCAGCCCCAGCATTTT

D gene: NA
J gene: TRBJ2-7
CDR3 length: 12
V gene: TRBV23-1
clone size: NA
CDR3 protein: CASSLNSGPQYF
CDR3 DNA: TGCGCCAGCAGTCTTAACTCGGGTCCCCAGTACTTC

D gene: TRBD2
J gene: TRBJ2-7
CDR3 length: 16
V gene: TRBV19
clone size: once
CDR3 protein: CASSRTTSGGAYEQYF
CDR3 DNA: TGTGCCAGTAGCCGAACCACTAGCGGGGGGGCATACGAGCAGTACTTC

D gene: NA
J gene: TRBJ1-5
CDR3 length: 14
V gene: TRBV6-6
clone size: NA
CDR3 protein: CASSHYNSNQPQHF
CDR3 DNA: TGTGCCAGCAGCCACTACAATAGCAATCAGCCCCAGCATTTT

D gene: NA
J gene: TRBJ2-7
CDR3 length: 16
V gene: TRBV5-1
clone size: NA
CDR3 protein: CASSLAGRTGVYEQYF
CDR3 DNA: TGCGCCAGCAGCTTGGCCGGAAGGACGGGAGTCTACGAGCAGTACTTC

D gene: TRBD2
J gene: TRBJ2-7
CDR3 length: 13
V gene: TRBV5-1
clone size: NA
CDR3 protein: CASSLDHERDQYF
CDR3 DNA: TGCGCCAGCAGCTTGGATCACGAGCGGGACCAGTACTTC

D gene: NA
J gene: TRBJ2-7
CDR3 length: 13
V gene: TRBV14
clone size: NA
CDR3 protein: CASSQTSSYEQYF
CDR3 DNA: TGTGCCAGCAGCCAAACATCTTCCTACGAGCAGTACTTC

D gene: NA
J gene: TRBJ1-2
CDR3 length: 13
V gene: TRBV7-3
clone size: NA
CDR3 protein: CASSLGAGDGYTF
CDR3 DNA: TGTGCCAGCAGCTTAGGGGCAGGGGATGGCTACACCTTC

D gene: TRBD1
J gene: TRBJ2-7
CDR3 length: 16
V gene: TRBV4-2
clone size: NA
CDR3 protein: CASSQSIQGANNEQYF
CDR3 DNA: TGTGCCAGCAGCCAATCGATACAGGGGGCGAACAACGAGCAGTACTTC

D gene: TRBD2
J gene: TRBJ2-3
CDR3 length: 17
V gene: TRBV5-1
clone size: NA
CDR3 protein: CASSLGLAGALSHTQYF
CDR3 DNA: TGCGCCAGCAGCCTCGGACTAGCGGGGGCCCTTTCCCATACGCAGTATTTT

D gene: TRBD1
J gene: TRBJ1-1
CDR3 length: 14
V gene: TRBV2
clone size: NA
CDR3 protein: CASSVSAGQGEAFF
CDR3 DNA: TGTGCCAGCAGTGTTTCCGCCGGACAGGGTGAAGCTTTCTTT

D gene: NA
J gene: TRBJ1-1
CDR3 length: 13
V gene: TRBV28
clone size: NA
CDR3 protein: CALDRLTNTEAFF
CDR3 DNA: TGTGCCCTCGACAGGCTTACGAACACTGAAGCTTTCTTT

D gene: NA
J gene: TRBJ1-2
CDR3 length: 13
V gene: TRBV28
clone size: NA
CDR3 protein: CASSFEGLGGYTF
CDR3 DNA: TGTGCCAGCAGTTTCGAGGGATTGGGTGGCTACACCTTC

D gene: NA
J gene: TRBJ1-5
CDR3 length: 13
V gene: TRBV2
clone size: few
CDR3 protein: CASSPDTNQPQHF
CDR3 DNA: TGTGCCAGCAGCCCCGACACAAATCAGCCCCAGCATTTT